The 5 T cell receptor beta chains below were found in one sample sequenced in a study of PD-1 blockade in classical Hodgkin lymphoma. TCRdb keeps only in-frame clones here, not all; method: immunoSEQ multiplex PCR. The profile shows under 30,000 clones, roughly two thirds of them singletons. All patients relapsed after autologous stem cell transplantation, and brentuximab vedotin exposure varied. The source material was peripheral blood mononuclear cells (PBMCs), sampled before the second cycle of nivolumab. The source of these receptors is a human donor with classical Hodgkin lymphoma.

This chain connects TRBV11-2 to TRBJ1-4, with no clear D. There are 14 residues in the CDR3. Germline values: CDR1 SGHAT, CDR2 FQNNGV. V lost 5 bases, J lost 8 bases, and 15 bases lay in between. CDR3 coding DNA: TGTGCCAGCAGCAAAGGCCCCGGGAACGAAAAACTGTTTTTT. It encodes CASSKGPGNEKLFF.

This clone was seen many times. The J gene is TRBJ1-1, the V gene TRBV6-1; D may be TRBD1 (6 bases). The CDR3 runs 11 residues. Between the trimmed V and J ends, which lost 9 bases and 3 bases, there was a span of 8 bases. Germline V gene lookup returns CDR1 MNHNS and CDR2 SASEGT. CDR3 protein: CASHRDTEAFF. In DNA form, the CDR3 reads TGTGCCAGTCACAGGGACACTGAAGCTTTCTTT.

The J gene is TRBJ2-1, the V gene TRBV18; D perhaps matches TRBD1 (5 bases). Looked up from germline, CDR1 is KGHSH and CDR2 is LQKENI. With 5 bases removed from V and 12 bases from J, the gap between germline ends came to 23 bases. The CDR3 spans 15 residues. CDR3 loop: CASSADIADRFGQFF. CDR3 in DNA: TGTGCCAGCTCAGCGGACATTGCGGACCGTTTTGGGCAGTTCTTC.

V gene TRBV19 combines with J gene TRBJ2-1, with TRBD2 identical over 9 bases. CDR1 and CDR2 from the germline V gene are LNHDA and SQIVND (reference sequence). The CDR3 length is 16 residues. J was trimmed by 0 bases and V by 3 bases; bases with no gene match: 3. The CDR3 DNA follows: TGTGCCAGTAGTATCCTAGCGGGGAGCTCCTACAATGAGCAGTTCTTC. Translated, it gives CASSILAGSSYNEQFF.

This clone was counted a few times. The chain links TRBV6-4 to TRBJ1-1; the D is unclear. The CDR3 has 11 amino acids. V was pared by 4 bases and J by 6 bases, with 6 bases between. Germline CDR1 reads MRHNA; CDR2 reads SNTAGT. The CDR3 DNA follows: TGTGCCAGCAGTGGCGGCGCTGAAGCTTTCTTT. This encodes CASSGGAEAFF.